The sequence of this T cell receptor beta chain was determined in a study of cytomegalovirus exposure and HLA in healthy donors. Study results and caveats: TCR beta V- and J-gene trimming was later associated with a missense DCLRE1C variant. In a later analysis, CMV-associated beta chains were mostly HLA-associated, it appeared. Prediction of most subjects' HLA-A and HLA-B alleles by TCR beta sequences was reportedly accurate.

V was clipped by 2 bases and J by 1 base, with 5 bases between them. Germline CDR1 MNHNS, CDR2 SASEGT. The CDR3 is 13 amino acids. With regard to this clone: The antigen remains unidentified.

This PCR relied on a set of 60 Vbeta primers and 13 Jbeta primers. Generated by immunoSEQ multiplex PCR, the TCRdb table keeps only in-frame clones and is missing some. The table lists around 94,000 clones, 60% to 85% of them singletons. The rearrangement links TRBV6-1 to TRBJ1-1; no firm D call. The receptor comes from a woman aged 40 to 50 in good health and CMV-seronegative. The sample taken for sequencing was PBMCs. The CDR3 here is CASSEFRNTEAFF. DNA of the CDR3: TGTGCCAGCAGTGAATTCAGGAACACTGAAGCTTTCTTT.